The 6 T cell receptor beta chains below all came from one sample that was sequenced in a study of blood T cell repertoires in COVID-19. Only in-frame clones appear in the TCRdb table, and some are missing; sequencing was by immunoSEQ multiplex PCR. Among some 360,000 clones, 88% were seen once, and the ten largest hold 0.85% to 1.3%. Sequencing was carried out using PBMCs or T cells enriched from blood (not recorded which). The receptors derive from a woman between 25 and 40 years old who had been exposed to COVID-19.

This chain uses TRBV7-3 with TRBJ2-1, with 7 bases aligning to TRBD1. Trimming cost V 2 bases and J 8 bases; bases outside gene matches: 6. The CDR3 is 14 residues long. CDR1 is SGHTA and CDR2 is FQGTGA in the germline V gene. CDR3 sequence (DNA): TGTGCCAGCAGCTTACGTCAGGGGGACGATGAGCAGTTCTTC. Its protein is CASSLRQGDDEQFF.

J is TRBJ2-7 and V is TRBV10-3; TRBD1 might be the D (5 bases). The CDR3 is made up of 14 amino acids. V was pared by 2 bases and J by 2 bases, with 10 bases between. CDR1 and CDR2 (germline): ENHRY, SYGVKD. In nucleotides, the CDR3 is TGTGCCATCAGTGAGACTCACAGGCCCTACGAGCAGTACTTC. It yields the protein CAISETHRPYEQYF.

This clone was observed a single time. The J gene is TRBJ1-3, the V gene TRBV30; D possibly corresponds to TRBD1 (5 bases). The germline V gene encodes CDR1 GTSNPN and CDR2 SVGIG (reference sequence). This CDR3 is 13 amino acids long. Between the trimmed V and J ends, which lost 5 bases and 1 base, there was a span of 9 bases. This chain's CDR3 is CAWWGESGNTIYF. The CDR3, as DNA: TGTGCCTGGTGGGGGGAATCTGGAAACACCATATATTTT.

This clone was counted only a few times. The V and J genes are TRBV6-5 and TRBJ2-7; tentative D call: TRBD1 (6 bases). The CDR3 is 13 amino acids. The V gene's germline CDR1 is MNHEY and CDR2 SVGAGI. The V gene lost 6 bases and the J gene lost 6 bases, with 15 bases spanning the gap. CDR3 region: CASRENRAGEQYF. As DNA, the CDR3 is TGTGCCAGCAGGGAGAACAGGGCCGGCGAGCAGTACTTC.

The V call is TRBV28, the J call TRBJ1-5; a weak D match, TRBD1 (6 bases). V was clipped by 7 bases and J by 2 bases, with 15 bases between them. This CDR3 has 15 amino acids. Germline V gene sequence: CDR1 MDHEN, CDR2 SYDVKM. The CDR3 region is CASTSGGAGNQPQHF. In DNA form, the CDR3 reads TGTGCCAGCACCTCTGGGGGCGCCGGCAATCAGCCCCAGCATTTT.

V usage is TRBV10-3 and J usage is TRBJ1-2, with 9 bases that match TRBD1. The CDR3 runs 15 residues. The J segment lost 6 bases and the V segment lost 4 bases, leaving 9 bases of the junction unmatched. The germline gives CDR1 ENHRY, CDR2 SYGVKD. CDR3 DNA sequence: TGTGCCATCAGTGGAACAGGGGGCAGGGCCGATGGCTACACCTTC. Translated: CAISGTGGRADGYTF.